This T cell receptor beta chain was documented in a study of cytomegalovirus exposure and HLA in healthy donors (dated by TCRdb to the late 2010s). General notes on the study: An earlier analysis of roughly 570 of the donors reported about 300 Gb of sequence data and around 120 million unique TCR beta sequences obtained from about 179 million T cells. Donor age, sex, ethnicity and CMV serostatus were compiled together with the repertoire data. Along with the approximately 670-subject first cohort, a separate validation cohort of over 90 different subjects was used. A later analysis re-analyzed previously published TCR beta repertoires from roughly 600 donors and added high-resolution HLA genotyping to study TCR occurrence patterns. On average, roughly 250,000 unique TCR beta nucleotide sequences were sequenced per donor among about 400 genotyped donors of the cohort, with about 17% of those sequences being non-productive. All discovery cohort repertoires had been generated on a single sequencing platform. Rather than using new phenotypic data, the later analysis identified candidate immune exposures from TCR beta sequences and from how often those sequences occurred across donors. Typing coverage varied by locus: about 620-640 donors for A, B, C, DRB1 and DQB1; some 520 for DQA1; more than 600 for DPA1; about 450 for DPB1. The study was designed to test whether signatures of past pathogen exposure could be identified by cataloging public T cell receptors. Genome-wide SNP genotypes for about 60% of the 666 donors were used in a later genetic analysis, which treated that subset as a discovery cohort. Roughly 5 DR-DQ haplotypes were handled as single units for association and clustering because linkage in the cohort was strong. In an earlier analysis of more than 550 of the donors, high-throughput TCR beta sequencing was used to judge whether each TCR beta V gene segment behaved as functional or pseudogenic. About 330 gigabases of sequencing data and roughly 81 million unique TCR sequences made up an early release that covered approximately 650 HLA-typed donors. Among the roughly 400 genotyped donors, about 83% belonged to the genetic ancestry cluster associated with self-reported Caucasian donors. The study profiled the T cell repertoires of around 700 subjects by immunosequencing and related them to cytomegalovirus serostatus. Both class I and class II loci were covered by HLA typing, at four-digit resolution. To predict cytomegalovirus infection status, the study brought together high-throughput TCR immunosequencing, statistical association of individual TCRs with disease status, and machine learning. Paper-wide results and their limitations: Cytomegalovirus status was reported to be diagnosed by the classifier with high specificity and sensitivity in both the original and validation cohorts. According to a later analysis, TCR association rates differed among HLA loci, with DRB1 alleles showing the most associated TCRs and HLA-C alleles showing the fewest. The study gave a list of 150 to 200 TCR beta chains associated with cytomegalovirus. In a later analysis, some 18,000 TCR beta sequences were associated with specific HLA alleles at a false discovery rate of 0.05. Linkage disequilibrium might explain the correlated functional status among segregating V segments, but an unknown experimental factor could not be ruled out. Because some donors lacked HLA typing at each locus, the association tests relied only on the typed subset. A further reported finding was that TCR beta sequences accurately predicted the HLA-A and HLA-B alleles for most subjects in the first cohort. Immune exposure information for the cohort was limited to CMV serostatus. Presence/absence analyses assumed roughly uniform sequencing depth across donors, an assumption that may not hold. According to the authors, the approach could potentially be generalized to other disease states and immunological phenotypes. A few of the identified cytomegalovirus-associated TCR beta chains were confirmed in vitro to be specific for cytomegalovirus antigens. According to a later genetic analysis, donors in an Asian-associated ancestry cluster had fewer N-insertions in productive TCRs than the roughly 670-donor mean. Most CMV-associated TCR beta chains appeared to be HLA-restricted in a later analysis, and the HLA associations seemed to be driven largely by CMV exposure. Compared with equally common non-associated chains, HLA-associated TCR beta chains in a later analysis were more clonally expanded and had lower generation probabilities. In an earlier analysis of approximately 590 of the donors, most TCR beta V segments appeared in productive rearrangements about 90% or about 30% of the time, broadly matching IMGT annotations. This cohort had only TCR beta chains sequenced, and the lack of alpha or paired-chain data limited which features could be detected. An association between a missense DCLRE1C variant and V-gene and J-gene trimming of TCR beta chains was found in a later genetic analysis and replicated in an independent cohort. A cluster of highly shared sequence variants was judged likely to be a technical artifact of the sequencing pipeline. The earlier analysis of 587 of the donors excluded roughly 17 rarely observed V segments, including chromosome 9 orphons, because counts were too low. Most TCR sequences were observed very rarely across donors, whereas some public TCRs were present in many individuals. Several of the top co-occurrence clusters appeared to be linked to parvovirus B19, influenza, CMV and Epstein-Barr virus, according to a later analysis. Assigning TCR associations to individual alleles was difficult when HLA alleles, especially DR and DQ, strongly co-occurred. The 87-base-pair reads could not distinguish some IMGT-functional V segments, including TRBV6-2 and TRBV6-3, so those segments were excluded.

In total, just over 650 healthy bone marrow donors made up the cohort. Cohort members were all nominally healthy when sampled, although unrecorded immune exposures were likely present. The donor tested CMV seronegative, placing the donor among the 352 seronegative members of the cohort. Each donor provided a peripheral blood sample, and peripheral blood mononuclear cells were used for TCR beta sequencing. The Qiagen DNeasy Blood Extraction Kit was used to extract genomic DNA from the blood cell samples. Remarks on this clone: The antigen this receptor binds is unknown. No base quality values were provided; no much bigger clone lies one nucleotide off.

Taken from the germline V gene, the CDR1 and CDR2 loops are SGHRS and YFSETQ. The CDR3 goes from the cysteine to the phenylalanine over 15 residues. Here the CDR3 DNA is all that survives: 45 bases in frame from base 1. V lost 3 bases and J lost 3 bases; the stretch between them is 15 bases long. Library creation used the immunoSEQ multiplex PCR assay. For the multiplex PCR, a mixture combining 60 forward primers for TCR Vbeta segments and 13 reverse primers for TCR Jbeta segments was used. Amplification of the CDR3 region of rearranged TCR beta genes was performed with a multiplex PCR assay on genomic DNA. Amplified TCR beta libraries were sequenced as 87-base-pair reads on the Illumina HiSeq System. Regarding the original processing steps: Across the 500 to 700 repertoires, a later analysis counted roughly 77 million unique TCR beta chains, roughly 11 million of which were shared by at least two donors. To remove PCR and sequencing errors, raw reads were error-corrected and collapsed into unique sequences using a nearest-neighbor algorithm that merged closely related sequences. CDR3 sequences were aligned to IMGT reference sequences to assign V, D and J gene segments. Each retained sequence needed at least a six-nucleotide match to both a V gene segment and a J gene segment. Rearrangements were called productive when the CDR3 lacked stop codons and stayed in frame with V and J; all others were non-productive. Following IMGT convention, CDR3 was defined as the stretch from the second conserved V-encoded cysteine to the conserved J-encoded phenylalanine. In an earlier analysis of more than 550 of the donors, sequences lacking an unambiguous match to a single V gene segment were excluded. In an earlier analysis of about 590 of the donors, a V segment was called functional when productive rearrangements were above 56.7%, and segregating when the standard deviation between donors exceeded 5%. A statistical classification framework was built for diagnosing cytomegalovirus status from the catalog of TCR beta chain sequences. V and J gene assignment, in a later analysis, came from comparing TCR nucleotide sequences with IMGT/GENE-DB human TR gene sequences. In a later analysis, CDR3 sequences and most-parsimonious VDJ recombination scenarios were assigned using the TCRdist pipeline. In a later analysis, each TCR beta chain was defined by its CDR3 amino acid sequence together with its V-gene family, and reads lacking a unique V-gene family were excluded. To address suspected cross-contamination and a sequencing artifact, a later analysis removed roughly 580 highly shared, low-generation-probability nucleotide sequences. In a later analysis, a clonal expansion index for each public chain was calculated from normalized within-repertoire ranks of inferred template counts. In a later analysis, generation probabilities were computed using a VDJ recombination model fitted to out-of-frame rearrangements, and the results were checked against IGoR. Hypergeometric tests were used in a later analysis to score TCR-TCR, TCR-HLA and TCR-CMV co-occurrence, with a repertoire-size bias correction applied to the TCR pairs. In a later analysis, false discovery rates were estimated by permuting HLA or CMV assignments 20 times. A later analysis grouped co-occurring TCRs with DBSCAN, adding TCRdist sequence similarity when clustering within HLA-allele-positive subsets. Repertoires with fewer than 30,000 or more than 120,000 public chains were left out of co-occurrence clustering, as were five repertoires with anomalous nucleotide sharing. Sourced from immuneACCESS, this table was stored by TCRdb with only in-frame sequences that have V and J called. A share of the clones is absent; for the studies checked, an unresolved V gene accounts for under half, and the remainder has no known explanation. V, J and clone size are those of that table, while D and trimming were read from the DNA. Here the sample has about 120,000 clones; roughly 68% occur a single time. The ten largest clones capture about 2.2% of the sample.

This receptor was identified in a woman under 40 in good health and CMV-seronegative. The sequence links TRBV5-1 to TRBJ1-2, with TRBD1 as a weak D call on 6 bases. The sample taken for sequencing was PBMCs. CDR3 protein: CASSYRVTRDYGYTF. The DNA sequence reads TGCGCCAGCAGCTACAGGGTGACGAGGGACTATGGCTACACCTTC.